Presented here are 25 T cell receptor beta chains from one specimen sequenced in a study of T cell responses to AZD1222 COVID-19 vaccine. Repertoires were generated with immunoSEQ multiplex PCR, while TCRdb's copy carries only in-frame clones and drops some. The top ten hold approximately 1.8% of the sample, which has around 170,000 clones, around 90% seen once. The sequencing used peripheral blood, collected 28 days after the second AZD1222 dose. These receptors came from an adult who received the AZD1222 COVID-19 vaccine.

The chain uses TRBV11-2 and TRBJ1-3; tentatively, D is TRBD1 (5 bases). V lost 3 bases, J lost 4 bases, and 10 bases lay in between. The CDR3 length is 14 residues. Germline CDR1 reads SGHAT; CDR2 reads FQNNGV. Written as DNA, the CDR3 is TGTGCCAGCAGCTTGGCAGGGTCCGGAAACACCATATATTTT. It is translated as CASSLAGSGNTIYF.

The V call is TRBV4-1, the J call TRBJ2-7; a weak D match, TRBD2 (5 bases). V dropped 1 base and J dropped 2 bases, with 18 bases sitting between them. CDR1 and CDR2 (germline): MGHRA, YSYEKL. The CDR3 contains 17 residues. CDR3 bases: TGCGCCAGCAGCCAAGGAGGGTTTTCAGGTGTAGCCTACGAGCAGTACTTC. Its protein product is CASSQGGFSGVAYEQYF.

This chain uses TRBV2 with TRBJ2-7; TRBD2 aligns across 9 bases. Trimming removed 10 bases from V and 3 bases from J; junction bases left unmatched: 13. This CDR3 is built from 15 residues. The germline CDR1 and CDR2 sequences are SNHLY and FYNNEI. CDR3 amino acids: CATKERASGVYEQYF. The CDR3 DNA is TGTGCCACTAAGGAGAGGGCTAGCGGGGTCTACGAGCAGTACTTC.

This clone was seen once. The chain links TRBV15 to TRBJ1-3, with D unresolved. There are 12 residues in the CDR3. The germline V and J ends were trimmed by 0 bases and 9 bases, with 6 bases remaining between them. The V gene's germline CDR1 is LNHNV and CDR2 YYDKDF (reference sequence). CDR3 coding DNA: TGTGCCACCAGCAGAGAAGAGGGCACCATATATTTT. This encodes CATSREEGTIYF.

J is TRBJ2-7 and V is TRBV6-5; D remains unclear. The CDR3 has 15 residues. V lost 6 bases to trimming and J lost 2 bases, with 17 bases between them. The germline CDR1 and CDR2 sequences are MNHEY and SVGAGI. The CDR3 DNA reads TGTGCCAGCAGACTATTGGGCCTCACTCCCTACGAGCAGTACTTC. Translating gives CASRLLGLTPYEQYF.

The chain combines TRBV7-3 with TRBJ2-5; TRBD1 aligns across 8 bases. This CDR3 has 15 residues. Looked up from germline, CDR1 is SGHTA and CDR2 is FQGTGA. Trimming at V came to 3 bases and at J to 5 bases, leaving 8 bases not matched to a gene. CDR3 sequence: CASSFGQGRGETQYF. Here the CDR3 DNA reads TGTGCCAGCAGCTTCGGACAGGGTCGGGGGGAGACCCAGTACTTC.

The V and J genes are TRBV5-4 and TRBJ1-2; 7 bases fit TRBD1. The CDR3 has 13 residues. CDR1 SGHNT and CDR2 YYREEE come from the germline V gene (reference sequence). Trimming at V came to 0 bases and at J to 7 bases, leaving 3 bases not matched to a gene. CDR3 sequence reads: CASSLERGLGYTF. CDR3 in DNA: TGTGCCAGCAGCTTGGAAAGGGGGCTTGGCTACACCTTC.

The V gene is TRBV21-1, the J gene TRBJ2-7. TRBV21-1 corresponds to a pseudogene. The CDR3 spans 9 residues. CDR3 coding DNA: TGTGCCAGCAGCAAAGGGCAGTACTTC. As protein: CASSKGQYF.

The chain has TRBV7-2 and TRBJ2-3; 9 bases are a match to TRBD2. Germline values: CDR1 SGHTA, CDR2 FQGNSA. The CDR3 extends over 16 amino acids. V was pared by 5 bases and J by 2 bases, with 8 bases of the junction left unmatched. CDR3 nucleotides: TGTGCCAGCAGCGCCTTGCGGGGGGGGATCACAGATACGCAGTATTTT. It codes for CASSALRGGITDTQYF.

The chain recombines TRBV10-3 with TRBJ1-2; D is unresolved. The CDR3 is 11 residues long. Germline CDR1 reads ENHRY; CDR2 reads SYGVKD. V shed 6 bases and J shed 10 bases, with 12 bases lying between them. The CDR3 DNA follows: TGTGCCATCAGCCGAGGTCAGCTCTACACCTTC. Translated: CAISRGQLYTF.

This chain joins TRBV30 and TRBJ1-6; 8 bases agree with TRBD1. Germline loops: CDR1 GTSNPN, CDR2 SVGIG (reference sequence). V was clipped by 2 bases and J by 10 bases; unmatched bases: 4. The CDR3 sequence is 13 residues long. The CDR3 spells CAWSQGAGSPLHF. The DNA of the CDR3 is TGTGCCTGGAGTCAGGGGGCAGGATCACCCCTCCACTTT.

This rearrangement joins TRBV15 to TRBJ2-3, with unresolved D. V was shortened by 1 base and J by 0 bases, with 11 bases between the two germline ends. Germline CDR1 is LNHNV and CDR2 is YYDKDF (reference sequence). The CDR3 loop spans 16 amino acids. The chain's CDR3 is CATSRGLVSSTDTQYF. The CDR3, as DNA: TGTGCCACCAGCAGAGGACTGGTTTCTAGCACAGATACGCAGTATTTT. The full variable domain, its missing parts supplied by reference TRBV15 and TRBJ2-3, is DAMVIQNPRYQVTQFGKPVTLSCSQTLNHNVMYWYQQKSSQAPKLLFHYYDKDFNNEADTPDNFQSRRPNTSFCFLDIRSPGLGDTAMYLCATSRGLVSSTDTQYFGPGTRLTVL.

V gene TRBV15 combines with J gene TRBJ1-1; 9 bases fit TRBD1. The length of the CDR3 is 14 residues. The V segment lost 5 bases and the J segment 4 bases; nucleotides outside the gene matches: 5. CDR1 and CDR2 (germline): LNHNV, YYDKDF (reference sequence). Here the CDR3 DNA reads TGTGCCACCAGCCCGGGACAGGGAATCACTGAAGCTTTCTTT. Its protein product is CATSPGQGITEAFF. Complete variable domain (other parts from reference TRBV15 and TRBJ1-1): DAMVIQNPRYQVTQFGKPVTLSCSQTLNHNVMYWYQQKSSQAPKLLFHYYDKDFNNEADTPDNFQSRRPNTSFCFLDIRSPGLGDTAMYLCATSPGQGITEAFFGQGTRLTVV.

This clone was observed a single time. The CDR3 spells CASSSGLGSPLHF. The CDR3 DNA sequence: TGTGCCAGCAGCTCGGGGCTCGGTTCACCCCTCCACTTT. The genes are TRBV7-9 and TRBJ1-6; D might be TRBD1 (5 bases). V gave up 4 bases and J gave up 9 bases, with 10 bases separating them. CDR3 length equals 13 residues. Germline V gene lookup returns CDR1 SEHNR and CDR2 FQNEAQ (reference sequence).

This clone was seen just once. V is TRBV10-3 and J is TRBJ2-5; the D is unclear. Germline CDR1 and CDR2: ENHRY and SYGVKD. This CDR3 comprises 11 residues. The ends were cut back, 8 bases at V and 5 bases at J, with 9 bases in the middle. CDR3 in DNA: TGTGCCATCCGGACGGAGGAGACCCAGTACTTC. It specifies CAIRTEETQYF.

This chain uses TRBV20-1 with TRBJ2-7; 9 nucleotides agree with TRBD2. This CDR3 contains 14 residues. The germline V gene encodes CDR1 DFQATT and CDR2 SNEGSKA (reference sequence). With 3 bases clipped from V and 2 bases from J, the junction kept 5 bases outside the gene matches. The CDR3 region has the DNA TGCAGTGCTAGTTTTAGCGGGAGCCCCTACGAGCAGTACTTC. Protein: CSASFSGSPYEQYF.

This clone was counted once. V gene TRBV3-1 (or the pseudogene TRBV3-2) combines with J gene TRBJ2-1, with D perhaps TRBD2 (7 bases). Germline CDR1 reads LGHDT; CDR2 reads YNNKEL (reference sequence). The CDR3 contains 14 residues. Trimming removed 0 bases at V and 11 bases at J, with 14 bases between. The DNA of the CDR3 is TGTGCCAGCAGCCAAGACTGGGGGGGCAGACAGCAGTTCTTC. Translated: CASSQDWGGRQQFF.

This chain links TRBV28 with TRBJ1-4; the D gene is possibly TRBD1 (5 bases). CDR1 and CDR2 from the germline V gene are MDHEN and SYDVKM. Trimming took 5 bases from V and 8 from J, leaving 24 bases between them. This CDR3 has 17 amino acids. CDR3 loop: CASSPPPGTAEEEKLFF. The CDR3 DNA reads TGTGCCAGCAGTCCTCCCCCAGGGACTGCCGAGGAGGAAAAACTGTTTTTT.

V is TRBV4-1 and J is TRBJ2-4; 14 nucleotides align to TRBD2. CDR1 and CDR2 from the germline V gene are MGHRA and YSYEKL. The V gene end was trimmed by 3 bases and the J gene end by 7 bases; junction bases not matched to a gene: 2. This CDR3 is 15 amino acids long. CDR3 loop: CASSHGLAGGNIQYF. DNA for the CDR3: TGCGCCAGCAGCCACGGACTAGCGGGAGGTAACATTCAGTACTTC.

The chain employs TRBV5-1 and TRBJ1-5; tentatively, D is TRBD1 (5 bases). The V end lost 0 bases, the J end lost 3 bases, and 19 bases lay between the germline ends. Per the germline V gene, CDR1 is SGHRS and CDR2 is YFSETQ. This CDR3 is built from 18 residues. CDR3 DNA sequence: TGCGCCAGCAGCTTGGCGCTCTTAGGGACTTCCTTCAATCAGCCCCAGCATTTT. It is translated as CASSLALLGTSFNQPQHF.

The chain combines TRBV15 with TRBJ2-7, with TRBD2 matching 12 bases. V lost 0 bases and J lost 6; bases outside the gene matches: 6. CDR1 and CDR2 from the germline V gene are LNHNV and YYDKDF (reference sequence). This CDR3 contains 16 residues. CDR3: CATSRDLAGGHREQYF. The CDR3 region has the DNA TGTGCCACCAGCAGAGACCTAGCGGGGGGGCATCGCGAGCAGTACTTC.

This clone was found once. This chain joins TRBV2 and TRBJ1-3; D remains ambiguous. The V end lost 7 bases, the J end lost 0 bases, and 10 bases lay between the germline ends. Per germline, CDR1 SNHLY and CDR2 FYNNEI. This CDR3 spans 14 amino acids. The CDR3 here is CASKEGPSGNTIYF. The DNA of the CDR3 is TGTGCCAGCAAGGAGGGTCCCTCTGGAAACACCATATATTTT. The complete variable domain, with remaining parts taken from reference TRBV2 and TRBJ1-3, reads EPEVTQTPSHQVTQMGQEVILRCVPISNHLYFYWYRQILGQKVEFLVSFYNNEISEKSEIFDDQFSVERPDGSNFTLKIRSTKLEDSAMYFCASKEGPSGNTIYFGEGSWLTVV.

A few counts support this clone. The chain recombines TRBV5-4 with TRBJ1-2, with D tentatively TRBD1 (6 bases). The germline V gene has CDR1 SGHNT and CDR2 YYREEE (reference sequence). V gave up 2 bases and J gave up 8 bases, with 16 bases separating them. The CDR3 runs to 14 residues. Here the CDR3 reads CASSFQGGYQGYTF. In DNA, the CDR3 is TGTGCCAGCAGCTTTCAAGGGGGTTATCAGGGCTACACCTTC.

J is TRBJ2-1 and V is TRBV29-1; 8 bases line up with TRBD1. The CDR3 contains 14 residues. The germline CDR1 and CDR2 sequences are SQVTM and ANQGSEA. Trimming at V came to 4 bases and at J to 2 bases, leaving 4 bases not matched to a gene. In DNA, the CDR3 is TGCAGCGTTGGGCGGACAGGGACCTACAATGAGCAGTTCTTC. It yields the protein CSVGRTGTYNEQFF.

This clone was seen only once. This chain uses TRBV10-1 with TRBJ1-4; no reliable D call. Germline loops: CDR1 WNHNN, CDR2 SYGVQD (reference sequence). The CDR3 runs to 13 residues. V was trimmed by 5 bases and J by 10 bases, leaving 14 bases between them. Here the CDR3 reads CASSPVIDGKLFF. The CDR3 DNA follows: TGCGCCAGCAGTCCCGTCATCGATGGAAAACTGTTTTTT.